Included here is one T cell receptor beta chain sequence, with context. As yet, its antigen is unknown. These data originate in a study of response to subunit inactivated influenza vaccine. General observations from the study: It was suggested by the authors that few new T cells are recruited by each seasonal influenza vaccination.

TCRdb processed the RT-PCR reads anew with MiXCR; each CDR3 protein has one entry. Of hundreds of thousands of distinct CDR3 sequences in the sample, 11% to 15% are singletons; the top ten hold 6% to 9.5%. V was pared by 6 bases and J by 1 base, with 18 bases between. The germline CDR1 and CDR2 sequences are MNHEY and SMNVEV (reference sequence). This CDR3 region has 16 residues. The chain uses TRBV27 and TRBJ1-1, with D maybe TRBD1 (6 bases). The sequenced sample was PBMCs from blood, obtained around two weeks before vaccination. The TCR originated in a man aged 50 or older who received an inactivated influenza vaccine. The CDR3 spells CASSKNRVRRNTEAFF. CDR3 nucleotide sequence: TGTGCCAGCAGCAAAAACAGGGTCAGGAGGAACACTGAAGCTTTCTTT.